Listed below are T cell receptor beta chains from one sample, sequenced in a study of sequential checkpoint blockade in melanoma. Clones were read by immunoSEQ multiplex PCR, and TCRdb kept only the in-frame ones, dropping some. The sample carries around 10,000 clones, roughly 28% recorded once. Sequences were derived from tumor tissue (inferred from file names), sampled from a patient given nivolumab and ipilimumab in sequence. Receptors originate from a human donor with melanoma. The CDR3 runs from the conserved cysteine through the conserved F or W. A D gene is named only where the DNA matches it firmly. Some rows have no size entry. The others give once, few or many, or a class for an expanded clone.

CDR3 protein: CASSFQTARAEAFF
CDR3 DNA: TGTGCCAGCAGCTTCCAGACAGCGAGGGCTGAAGCTTTCTTT
clone size: few
V gene: TRBV9
J gene: TRBJ1-1
D gene: -

CDR3 protein: CATSSGYSNQPQHF
CDR3 DNA: TGTGCCACCTCAAGTGGGTATAGCAATCAGCCCCAGCATTTT
clone size: -
V gene: TRBV6-8
J gene: TRBJ1-5
D gene: -

CDR3 protein: CASSADRGQYNEQFF
CDR3 DNA: TGTGCCAGCAGCGCGGACAGGGGGCAATACAATGAGCAGTTCTTC
clone size: few
V gene: TRBV2
J gene: TRBJ2-1
D gene: TRBD1

CDR3 protein: CASSANRDGNTIYF
CDR3 DNA: TGTGCCAGCAGCGCCAACAGGGATGGAAACACCATATATTTT
clone size: -
V gene: TRBV6-8
J gene: TRBJ1-3
D gene: -

CDR3 protein: CASSMAGSSTDTQYF
CDR3 DNA: TGTGCCAGTAGTATGGCAGGCTCTAGCACAGATACGCAGTATTTT
clone size: -
V gene: TRBV19
J gene: TRBJ2-3
D gene: -

CDR3 protein: CASSLEGAGDTQYF
CDR3 DNA: TGCGCCAGCAGCTTGGAAGGGGCCGGAGATACGCAGTATTTT
clone size: -
V gene: TRBV5-1
J gene: TRBJ2-3
D gene: -

CDR3 protein: CASSIEQGLKAFF
CDR3 DNA: TGTGCCAGTAGTATAGAACAGGGGCTGAAAGCTTTCTTT
clone size: -
V gene: TRBV19
J gene: TRBJ1-1
D gene: TRBD1

CDR3 protein: CASRGDRGGTGELFF
CDR3 DNA: TGTGCCAGCAGAGGGGACAGGGGTGGGACCGGGGAGCTGTTTTTT
clone size: -
V gene: TRBV9
J gene: TRBJ2-2
D gene: TRBD1

CDR3 protein: CASSDLASGDTQYF
CDR3 DNA: TGTGCCAGCAGTGACCTCGCTAGCGGAGATACGCAGTATTTT
clone size: -
V gene: TRBV2
J gene: TRBJ2-3
D gene: TRBD2

CDR3 protein: CASSKTGGRDYTEAFF
CDR3 DNA: TGTGCCAGCAGCAAGACAGGGGGCCGAGATTACACTGAAGCTTTCTTT
clone size: many
V gene: TRBV11-3
J gene: TRBJ1-1
D gene: TRBD1

CDR3 protein: CASSPQPDTEAFF
CDR3 DNA: TGTGCCAGCTCACCACAACCGGACACTGAAGCTTTCTTT
clone size: -
V gene: TRBV18
J gene: TRBJ1-1
D gene: -

CDR3 protein: CASSYAPRQSYNEQFF
CDR3 DNA: TGTGCCAGCAGTTACGCACCACGGCAGAGCTACAATGAGCAGTTCTTC
clone size: -
V gene: TRBV6-8
J gene: TRBJ2-1
D gene: -

CDR3 protein: CASSLDQRGGAWETQYF
CDR3 DNA: TGTGCCAGCAGCTTAGATCAGAGAGGGGGCGCCTGGGAGACCCAGTACTTC
clone size: many
V gene: TRBV11-3
J gene: TRBJ2-5
D gene: TRBD1

CDR3 protein: CASSQPRPIYGYTF
CDR3 DNA: TGCGCCAGCAGCCAACCTAGGCCTATCTATGGCTACACCTTC
clone size: few
V gene: TRBV1
J gene: TRBJ1-2
D gene: -

CDR3 protein: CASSQFQKWDRGPTDTQYF
CDR3 DNA: TGCGCCAGCAGCCAATTCCAAAAATGGGACAGGGGCCCTACAGATACGCAGTATTTT
clone size: few
V gene: TRBV10-2
J gene: TRBJ2-3
D gene: TRBD1

CDR3 protein: CASLGTYNEKLFF
CDR3 DNA: TGTGCCAGCCTCGGGACTTATAATGAAAAACTGTTTTTT
clone size: -
V gene: TRBV25-1
J gene: TRBJ1-4
D gene: -

CDR3 protein: CASSFQGGSNQPQHF
CDR3 DNA: TGTGCCAGCAGCTTTCAAGGGGGGAGCAATCAGCCCCAGCATTTT
clone size: many
V gene: TRBV11-3
J gene: TRBJ1-5
D gene: -

CDR3 protein: CASSLVGGRNTEAFF
CDR3 DNA: TGTGCCAGCAGCTTAGTGGGGGGACGGAACACTGAAGCTTTCTTT
clone size: many
V gene: TRBV11-3
J gene: TRBJ1-1
D gene: -

CDR3 protein: CASSYSGGGRRTGEAFF
CDR3 DNA: TGTGCCAGCAGTTACTCGGGGGGCGGCAGGCGGACCGGGGAAGCTTTCTTT
clone size: -
V gene: TRBV6-8
J gene: TRBJ1-1
D gene: -

CDR3 protein: CASSLDPGVNEKLFF
CDR3 DNA: TGCGCCAGCAGCTTGGACCCGGGAGTTAATGAAAAACTGTTTTTT
clone size: -
V gene: TRBV5-1
J gene: TRBJ1-4
D gene: -

CDR3 protein: CATGATNTGELFF
CDR3 DNA: TGTGCCACGGGGGCCACGAACACCGGGGAGCTGTTTTTT
clone size: few
V gene: TRBV6-8
J gene: TRBJ2-2
D gene: -

CDR3 protein: CASSPQAGQGDYYGYTF
CDR3 DNA: TGTGCCAGCTCACCGCAAGCGGGACAGGGGGACTACTATGGCTACACCTTC
clone size: -
V gene: TRBV18
J gene: TRBJ1-2
D gene: TRBD1

CDR3 protein: CASTHASGRGETQYF
CDR3 DNA: TGTGCCAGCACTCATGCCTCCGGAAGGGGAGAGACCCAGTACTTC
clone size: -
V gene: TRBV6-8
J gene: TRBJ2-5
D gene: -

CDR3 protein: CSVPLGGFNEKLFF
CDR3 DNA: TGCAGCGTCCCCCTGGGGGGTTTTAATGAAAAACTGTTTTTT
clone size: -
V gene: TRBV29-1
J gene: TRBJ1-4
D gene: -